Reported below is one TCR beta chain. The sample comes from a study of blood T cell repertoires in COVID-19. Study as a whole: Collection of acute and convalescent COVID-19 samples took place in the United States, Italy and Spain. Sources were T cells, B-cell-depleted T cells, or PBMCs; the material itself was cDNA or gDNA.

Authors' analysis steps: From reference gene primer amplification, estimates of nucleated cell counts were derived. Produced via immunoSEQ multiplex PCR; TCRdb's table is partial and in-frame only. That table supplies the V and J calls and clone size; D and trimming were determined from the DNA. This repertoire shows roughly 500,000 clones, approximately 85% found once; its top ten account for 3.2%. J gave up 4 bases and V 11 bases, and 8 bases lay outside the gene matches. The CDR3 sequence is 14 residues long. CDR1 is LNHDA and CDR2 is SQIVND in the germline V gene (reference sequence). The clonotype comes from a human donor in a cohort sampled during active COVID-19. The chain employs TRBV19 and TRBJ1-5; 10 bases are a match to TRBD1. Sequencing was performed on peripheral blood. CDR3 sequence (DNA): TGTGCCGGATCCGGGACAGGGGTTAATCAGCCCCAGCATTTT. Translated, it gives CAGSGTGVNQPQHF.